The 3 T cell receptor beta chains given below trace back to one sample, sequenced in a study of blood T cell repertoires in COVID-19. Libraries were prepared by immunoSEQ multiplex PCR; TCRdb keeps only in-frame clonotypes and omits some of them. The repertoire holds about 210,000 clones, 70% to 90% seen once, with 9.2% in the top ten. The sample consisted of PBMCs or T cells enriched from blood (not recorded which). The receptors come from a man between 40 and 49 years old who had recovered from COVID-19.

This chain uses TRBV7-3 with TRBJ2-3, with D possibly matching TRBD1 (6 bases). Germline CDR1 is SGHTA and CDR2 is FQGTGA. The V end was cut by 5 bases, the J end by 0 bases, with 12 bases between. The CDR3 spans 15 residues. The CDR3 DNA sequence: TGTGCCAGCAGCCCCCAGGGGTTGAGCACAGATACGCAGTATTTT. Protein: CASSPQGLSTDTQYF.

The genes are TRBV7-9 and TRBJ1-1; D unresolved. Germline V gene sequence: CDR1 SEHNR, CDR2 FQNEAQ (reference sequence). Deletions cut 5 bases from V and 3 bases from J, with 13 bases between. CDR3 length: 14 amino acids. The CDR3 reads CASSLTMLDTEAFF. The CDR3 DNA follows: TGTGCCAGCAGCCTAACTATGCTTGACACTGAAGCTTTCTTT.

CDR3 in DNA: TGTGCCAGCCAGCAGGGGACAACCAAGACCCAGTACTTC. This sequence encodes CASQQGTTKTQYF. The chain couples TRBV5-6 to TRBJ2-5, with a possible D match to TRBD1 (6 bases). V was clipped by 7 bases and J by 6 bases, with 16 bases between them. CDR1 and CDR2 from the germline V gene are SGHDT and YYEEEE. The CDR3 has 13 residues. Supplemented by reference TRBV5-6 and TRBJ2-5, the full variable domain reads DAGVTQSPTHLIKTRGQQVTLRCSPKSGHDTVSWYQQALGQGPQFIFQYYEEEERQRGNFPDRFSGHQFPNYSSELNVNALLLGDSALYLCASQQGTTKTQYFGPGTRLLVL.